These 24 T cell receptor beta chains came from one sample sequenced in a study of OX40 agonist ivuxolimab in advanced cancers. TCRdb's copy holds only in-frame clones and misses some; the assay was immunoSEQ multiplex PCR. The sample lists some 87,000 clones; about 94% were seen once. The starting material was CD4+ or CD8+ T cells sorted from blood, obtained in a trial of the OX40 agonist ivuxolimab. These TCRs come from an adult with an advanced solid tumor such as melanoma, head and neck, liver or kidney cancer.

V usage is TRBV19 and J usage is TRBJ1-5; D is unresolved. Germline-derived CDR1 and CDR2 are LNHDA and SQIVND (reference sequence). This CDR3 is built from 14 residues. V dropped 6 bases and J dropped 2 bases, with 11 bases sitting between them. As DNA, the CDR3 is TGTGCCAGTAGGGCCAGGCAGGGCAATCAGCCCCAGCATTTT. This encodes CASRARQGNQPQHF.

The CDR3 bases are TGTGCCAGCAGCGTGGGGACTAGCGGGGTTCAAGAGACCCAGTACTTC. It is translated as CASSVGTSGVQETQYF. The rearrangement joins TRBV9 to TRBJ2-5; 13 nucleotides align to TRBD2. This CDR3 has 16 residues. Trimming at V came to 2 bases and at J to 2 bases, leaving 3 bases not matched to a gene. Germline CDR1 SGDLS, CDR2 YYNGEE. Together with reference TRBV9 and TRBJ2-5, the CDR3 gives the full variable domain: DSGVTQTPKHLITATGQRVTLRCSPRSGDLSVYWYQQSLDQGLQFLIQYYNGEERAKGNILERFSAQQFPDLHSELNLSSLELGDSALYFCASSVGTSGVQETQYFGPGTRLLVL.

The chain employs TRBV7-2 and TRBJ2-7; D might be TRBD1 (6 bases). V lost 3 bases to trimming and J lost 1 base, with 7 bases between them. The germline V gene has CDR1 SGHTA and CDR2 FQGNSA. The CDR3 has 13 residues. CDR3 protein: CASSFGQSYEQYF. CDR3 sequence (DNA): TGTGCCAGCAGCTTCGGACAGTCCTACGAGCAGTACTTC.

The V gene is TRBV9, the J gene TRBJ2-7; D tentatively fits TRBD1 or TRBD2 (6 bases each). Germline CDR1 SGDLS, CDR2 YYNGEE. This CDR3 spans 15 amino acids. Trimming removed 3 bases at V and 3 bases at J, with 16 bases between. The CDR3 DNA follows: TGTGCCAGCAGCGCGCTGGGGGGCTCCGACTACGAGCAGTACTTC. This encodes CASSALGGSDYEQYF.

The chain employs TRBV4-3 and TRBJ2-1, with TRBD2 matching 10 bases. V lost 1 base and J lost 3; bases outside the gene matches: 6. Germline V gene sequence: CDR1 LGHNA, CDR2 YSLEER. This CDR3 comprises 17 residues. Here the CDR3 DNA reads TGCGCCAGCAGCCAAGCGGGCGGACTAGCGGTCTACAATGAGCAGTTCTTC. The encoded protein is CASSQAGGLAVYNEQFF.

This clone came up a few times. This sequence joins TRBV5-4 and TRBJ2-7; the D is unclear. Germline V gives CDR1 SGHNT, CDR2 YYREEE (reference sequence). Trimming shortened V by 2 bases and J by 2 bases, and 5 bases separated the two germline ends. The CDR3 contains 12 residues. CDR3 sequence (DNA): TGTGCCAGCAGCTTTAAAGCCTACGAGCAGTACTTC. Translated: CASSFKAYEQYF.

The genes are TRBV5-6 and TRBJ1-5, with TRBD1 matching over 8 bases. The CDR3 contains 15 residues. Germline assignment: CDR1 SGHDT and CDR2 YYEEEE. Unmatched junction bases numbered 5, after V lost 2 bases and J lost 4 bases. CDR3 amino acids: CASSFGTGPNQPQHF. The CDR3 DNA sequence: TGTGCCAGCAGCTTCGGGACAGGTCCTAATCAGCCCCAGCATTTT.

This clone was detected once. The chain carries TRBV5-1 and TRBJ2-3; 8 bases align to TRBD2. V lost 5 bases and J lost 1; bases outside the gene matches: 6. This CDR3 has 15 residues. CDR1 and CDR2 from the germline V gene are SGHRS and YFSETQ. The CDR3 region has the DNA TGCGCCAGCAGATTCACTAGCGGTCGCACAGATACGCAGTATTTT. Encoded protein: CASRFTSGRTDTQYF.

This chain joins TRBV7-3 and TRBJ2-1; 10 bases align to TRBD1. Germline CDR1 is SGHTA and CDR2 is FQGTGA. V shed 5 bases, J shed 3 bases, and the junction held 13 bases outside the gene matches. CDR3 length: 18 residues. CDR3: CASSATGLRDRGYNEQFF. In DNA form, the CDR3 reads TGTGCCAGCAGCGCTACTGGACTCCGGGACAGGGGCTACAATGAGCAGTTCTTC. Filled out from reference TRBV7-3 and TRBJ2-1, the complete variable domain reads GAGVSQTPSNKVTEKGKYVELRCDPISGHTALYWYRQSLGQGPEFLIYFQGTGAADDSGLPNDRFFAVRPEGSVSTLKIQRTERGDSAVYLCASSATGLRDRGYNEQFFGPGTRLTVL.

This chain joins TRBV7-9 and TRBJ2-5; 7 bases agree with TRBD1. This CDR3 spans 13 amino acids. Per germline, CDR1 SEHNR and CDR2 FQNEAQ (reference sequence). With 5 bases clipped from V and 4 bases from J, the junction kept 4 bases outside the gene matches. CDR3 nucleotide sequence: TGTGCCAGCAGCGAATACAGGGGAGAGACCCAGTACTTC. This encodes CASSEYRGETQYF.

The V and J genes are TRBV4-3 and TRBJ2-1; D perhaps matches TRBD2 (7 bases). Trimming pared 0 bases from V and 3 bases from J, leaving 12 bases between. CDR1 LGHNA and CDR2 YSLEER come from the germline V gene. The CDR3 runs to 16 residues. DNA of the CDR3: TGCGCCAGCAGCCAAGATTCAGCGGGACACTACAATGAGCAGTTCTTC. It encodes CASSQDSAGHYNEQFF.

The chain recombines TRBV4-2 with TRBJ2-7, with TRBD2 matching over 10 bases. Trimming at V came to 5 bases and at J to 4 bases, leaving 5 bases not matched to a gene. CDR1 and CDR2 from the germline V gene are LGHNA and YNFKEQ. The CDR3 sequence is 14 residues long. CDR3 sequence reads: CASSISGRSYEQYF. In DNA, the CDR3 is TGTGCCAGCAGCATTAGCGGGAGGTCTTACGAGCAGTACTTC.

The DNA of the CDR3 is TGTGCCAGCAGCCTGGGGGACTCCCAAGAGACCCAGTACTTC. Amino acid sequence: CASSLGDSQETQYF. The rearrangement links TRBV5-4 to TRBJ2-5; tentative D call: TRBD2 (6 bases). The V gene lost 4 bases and the J gene lost 1 base, with 11 bases spanning the gap. This CDR3 spans 14 amino acids. Germline CDR1 SGHNT, CDR2 YYREEE (reference sequence).

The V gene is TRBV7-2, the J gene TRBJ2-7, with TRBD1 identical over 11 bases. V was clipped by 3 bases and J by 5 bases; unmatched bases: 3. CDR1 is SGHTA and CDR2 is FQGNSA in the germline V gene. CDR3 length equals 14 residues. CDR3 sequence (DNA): TGTGCCAGCAGCTTGGGACAGGGGGTTGACGAGCAGTACTTC. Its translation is CASSLGQGVDEQYF.

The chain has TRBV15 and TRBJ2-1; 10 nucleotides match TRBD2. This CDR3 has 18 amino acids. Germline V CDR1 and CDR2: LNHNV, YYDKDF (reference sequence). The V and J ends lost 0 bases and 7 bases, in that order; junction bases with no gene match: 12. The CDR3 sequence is CATSRDGLAGVFENEQFF. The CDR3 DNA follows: TGTGCCACCAGCAGAGATGGGCTAGCGGGAGTGTTCGAGAATGAGCAGTTCTTC.

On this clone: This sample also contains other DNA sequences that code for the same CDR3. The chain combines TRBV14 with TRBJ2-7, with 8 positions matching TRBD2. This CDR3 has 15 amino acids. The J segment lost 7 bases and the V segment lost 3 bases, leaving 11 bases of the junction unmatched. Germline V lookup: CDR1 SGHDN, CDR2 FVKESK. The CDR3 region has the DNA TGTGCCAGCAGCCACCCCGGACTAGCTCAAGATGAGCAGTACTTC. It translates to CASSHPGLAQDEQYF.

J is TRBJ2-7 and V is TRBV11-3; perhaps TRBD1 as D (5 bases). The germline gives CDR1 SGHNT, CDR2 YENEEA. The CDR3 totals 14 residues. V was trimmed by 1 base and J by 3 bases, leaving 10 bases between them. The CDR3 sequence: CASSLVYDSYEQYF. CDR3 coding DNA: TGTGCCAGCAGCTTAGTGTACGACAGCTACGAGCAGTACTTC.

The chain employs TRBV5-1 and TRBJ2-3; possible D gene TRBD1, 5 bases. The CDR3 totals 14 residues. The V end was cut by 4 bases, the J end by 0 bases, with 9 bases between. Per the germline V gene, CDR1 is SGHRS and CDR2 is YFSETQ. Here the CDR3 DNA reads TGCGCCAGCAGCCTAGACAGTAGCACAGATACGCAGTATTTT. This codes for CASSLDSSTDTQYF.

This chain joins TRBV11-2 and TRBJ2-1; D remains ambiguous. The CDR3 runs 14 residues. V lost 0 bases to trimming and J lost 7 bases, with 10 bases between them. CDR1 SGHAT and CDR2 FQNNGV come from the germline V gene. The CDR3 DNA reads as TGTGCCAGCAGCTTAGATAAGGGTCGGAATGAGCAGTTCTTC. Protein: CASSLDKGRNEQFF.

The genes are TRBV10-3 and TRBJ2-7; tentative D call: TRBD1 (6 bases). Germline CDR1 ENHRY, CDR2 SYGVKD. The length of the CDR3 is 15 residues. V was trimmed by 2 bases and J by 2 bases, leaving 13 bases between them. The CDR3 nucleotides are TGTGCCATCAGTGAGCCTTTGGGACAAACCTACGAGCAGTACTTC. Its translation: CAISEPLGQTYEQYF.

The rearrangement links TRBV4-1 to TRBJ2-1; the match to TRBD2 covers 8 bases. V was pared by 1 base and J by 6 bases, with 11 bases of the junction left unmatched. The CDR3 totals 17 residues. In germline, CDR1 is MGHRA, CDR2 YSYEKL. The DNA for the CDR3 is TGCGCCAGCAGCCAAGCCGCCCAGCGGGAGCGGGGCAATGAGCAGTTCTTC. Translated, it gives CASSQAAQRERGNEQFF.

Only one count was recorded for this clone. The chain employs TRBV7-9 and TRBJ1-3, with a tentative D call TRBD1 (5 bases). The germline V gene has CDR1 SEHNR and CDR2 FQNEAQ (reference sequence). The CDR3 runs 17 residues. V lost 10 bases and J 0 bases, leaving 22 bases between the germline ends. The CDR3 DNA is TGTGCCATCCGAGGGGTGAGCCTCGCGCACTCTGGAAACACCATATATTTT. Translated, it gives CAIRGVSLAHSGNTIYF.

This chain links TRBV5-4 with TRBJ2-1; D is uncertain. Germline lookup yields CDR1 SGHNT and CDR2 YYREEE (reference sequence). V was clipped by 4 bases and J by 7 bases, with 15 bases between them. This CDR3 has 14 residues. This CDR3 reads CASSPPLRWNEQFF. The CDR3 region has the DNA TGTGCCAGCAGCCCCCCCCTACGGTGGAATGAGCAGTTCTTC.

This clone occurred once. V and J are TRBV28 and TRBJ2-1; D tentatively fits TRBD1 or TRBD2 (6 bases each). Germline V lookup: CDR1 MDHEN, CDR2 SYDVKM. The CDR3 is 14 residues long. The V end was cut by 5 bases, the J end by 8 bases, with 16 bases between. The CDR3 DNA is TGTGCCAGCAGTCTCTCCTTGGGGGGCGATGAGCAGTTCTTC. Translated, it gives CASSLSLGGDEQFF.